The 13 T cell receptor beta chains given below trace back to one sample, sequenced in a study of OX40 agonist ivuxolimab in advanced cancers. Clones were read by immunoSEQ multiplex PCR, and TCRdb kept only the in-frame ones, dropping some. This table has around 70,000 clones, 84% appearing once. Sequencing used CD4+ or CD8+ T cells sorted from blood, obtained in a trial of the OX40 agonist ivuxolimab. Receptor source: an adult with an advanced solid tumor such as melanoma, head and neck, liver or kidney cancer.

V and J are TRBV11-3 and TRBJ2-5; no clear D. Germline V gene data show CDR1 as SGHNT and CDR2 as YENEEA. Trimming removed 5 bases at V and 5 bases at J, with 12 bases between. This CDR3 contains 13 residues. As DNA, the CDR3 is TGTGCCAGCAGCCTCGTCGGTCGGGAGACCCAGTACTTC. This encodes CASSLVGRETQYF.

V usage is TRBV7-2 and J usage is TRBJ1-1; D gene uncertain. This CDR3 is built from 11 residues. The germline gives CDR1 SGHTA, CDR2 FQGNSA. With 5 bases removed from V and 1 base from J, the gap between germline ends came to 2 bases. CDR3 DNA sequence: TGTGCCAGCAGCGCGAACACTGAAGCTTTCTTT. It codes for CASSANTEAFF.

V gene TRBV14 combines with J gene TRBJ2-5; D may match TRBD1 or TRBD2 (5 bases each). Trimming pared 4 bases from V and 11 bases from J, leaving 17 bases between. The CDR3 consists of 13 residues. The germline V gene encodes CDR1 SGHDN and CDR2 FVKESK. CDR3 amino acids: CASSPRGAARQYF. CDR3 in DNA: TGTGCCAGCAGCCCCCGAGGGGCAGCCAGGCAGTACTTC.

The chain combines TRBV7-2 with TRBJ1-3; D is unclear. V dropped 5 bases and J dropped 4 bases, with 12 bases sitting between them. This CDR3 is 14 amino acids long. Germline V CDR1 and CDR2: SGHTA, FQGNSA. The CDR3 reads CASSLDSGGNTIYF. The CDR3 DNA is TGTGCCAGCAGCCTTGACTCCGGCGGAAACACCATATATTTT.

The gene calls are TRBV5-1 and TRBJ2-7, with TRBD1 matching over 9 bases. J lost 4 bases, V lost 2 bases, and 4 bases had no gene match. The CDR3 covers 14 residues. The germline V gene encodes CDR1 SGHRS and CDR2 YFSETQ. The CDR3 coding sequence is TGCGCCAGCAGCTTCGGGACAGGGAGGTACGAGCAGTACTTC. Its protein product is CASSFGTGRYEQYF.

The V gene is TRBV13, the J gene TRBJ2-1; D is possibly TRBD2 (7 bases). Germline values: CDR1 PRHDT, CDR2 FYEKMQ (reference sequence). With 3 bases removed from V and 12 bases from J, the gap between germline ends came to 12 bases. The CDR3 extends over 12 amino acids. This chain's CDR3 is CASSFWGGAQFF. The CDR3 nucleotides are TGTGCCAGCAGCTTTTGGGGGGGCGCGCAGTTCTTC.

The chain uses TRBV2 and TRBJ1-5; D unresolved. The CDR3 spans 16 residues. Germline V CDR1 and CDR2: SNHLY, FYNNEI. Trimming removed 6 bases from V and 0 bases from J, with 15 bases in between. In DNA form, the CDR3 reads TGTGCCAGCAGCAGCCGGGGATGGGGTAGCAATCAGCCCCAGCATTTT. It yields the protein CASSSRGWGSNQPQHF. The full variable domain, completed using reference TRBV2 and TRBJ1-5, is EPEVTQTPSHQVTQMGQEVILRCVPISNHLYFYWYRQILGQKVEFLVSFYNNEISEKSEIFDDQFSVERPDGSNFTLKIRSTKLEDSAMYFCASSSRGWGSNQPQHFGDGTRLSIL.

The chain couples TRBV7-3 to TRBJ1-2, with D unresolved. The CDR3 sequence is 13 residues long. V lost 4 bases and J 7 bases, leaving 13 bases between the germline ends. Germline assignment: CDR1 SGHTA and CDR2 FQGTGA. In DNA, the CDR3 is TGTGCCAGCAGCTATCGGACCGGGATTGGCTACACCTTC. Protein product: CASSYRTGIGYTF.

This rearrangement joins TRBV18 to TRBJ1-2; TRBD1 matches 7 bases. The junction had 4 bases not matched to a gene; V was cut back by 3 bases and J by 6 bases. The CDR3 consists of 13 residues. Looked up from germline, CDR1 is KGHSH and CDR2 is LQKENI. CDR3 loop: CASSPAGGNGYTF. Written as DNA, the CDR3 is TGTGCCAGCTCACCGGCAGGGGGAAATGGCTACACCTTC.

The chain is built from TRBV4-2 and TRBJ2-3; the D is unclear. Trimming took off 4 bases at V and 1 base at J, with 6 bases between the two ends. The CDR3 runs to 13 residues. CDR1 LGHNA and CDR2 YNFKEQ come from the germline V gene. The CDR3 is CASSRGGTDTQYF. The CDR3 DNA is TGTGCCAGCAGCCGAGGCGGCACAGATACGCAGTATTTT.

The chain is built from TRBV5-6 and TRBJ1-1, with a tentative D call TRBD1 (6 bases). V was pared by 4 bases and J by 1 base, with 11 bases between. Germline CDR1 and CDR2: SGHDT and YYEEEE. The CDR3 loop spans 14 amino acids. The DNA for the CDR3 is TGTGCCAGCAGCCCCGGACAGAGGAACACTGAAGCTTTCTTT. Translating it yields CASSPGQRNTEAFF.

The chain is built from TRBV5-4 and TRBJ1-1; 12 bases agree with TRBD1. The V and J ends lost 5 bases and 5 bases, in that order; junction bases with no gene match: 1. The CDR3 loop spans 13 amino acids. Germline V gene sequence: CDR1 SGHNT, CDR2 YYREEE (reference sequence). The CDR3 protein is CASRGQGATEAFF. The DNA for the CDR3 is TGTGCCAGCAGGGGACAGGGGGCGACTGAAGCTTTCTTT.

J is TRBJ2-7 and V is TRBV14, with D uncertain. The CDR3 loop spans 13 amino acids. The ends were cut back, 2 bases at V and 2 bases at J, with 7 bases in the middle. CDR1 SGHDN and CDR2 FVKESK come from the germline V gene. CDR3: CASSQSNPYEQYF. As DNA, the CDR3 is TGTGCCAGCAGCCAATCGAACCCCTACGAGCAGTACTTC. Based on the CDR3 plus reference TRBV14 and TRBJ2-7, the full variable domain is EAGVTQFPSHSVIEKGQTVTLRCDPISGHDNLYWYRRVMGKEIKFLLHFVKESKQDESGMPNNRFLAERTGGTYSTLKVQPAELEDSGVYFCASSQSNPYEQYFGPGTRLTVT.